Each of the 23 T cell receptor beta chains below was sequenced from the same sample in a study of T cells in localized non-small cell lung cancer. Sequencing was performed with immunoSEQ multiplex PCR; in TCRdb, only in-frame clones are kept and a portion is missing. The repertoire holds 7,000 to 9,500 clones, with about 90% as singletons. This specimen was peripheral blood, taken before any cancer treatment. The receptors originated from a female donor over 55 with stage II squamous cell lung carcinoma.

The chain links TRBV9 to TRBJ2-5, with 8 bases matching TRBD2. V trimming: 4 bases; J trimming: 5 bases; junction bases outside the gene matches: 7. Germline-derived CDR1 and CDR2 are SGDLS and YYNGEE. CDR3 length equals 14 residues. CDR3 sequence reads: CASSKTSVGETQYF. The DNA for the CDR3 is TGTGCCAGCAGCAAGACTAGCGTAGGTGAGACCCAGTACTTC.

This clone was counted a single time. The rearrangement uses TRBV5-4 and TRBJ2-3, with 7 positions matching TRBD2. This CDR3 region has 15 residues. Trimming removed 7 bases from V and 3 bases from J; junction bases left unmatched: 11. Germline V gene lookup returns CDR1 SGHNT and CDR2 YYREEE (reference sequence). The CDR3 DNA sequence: TGTGCCAGCCGAAGGGATCTAGCGGCTACAGATACGCAGTATTTT. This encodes CASRRDLAATDTQYF.

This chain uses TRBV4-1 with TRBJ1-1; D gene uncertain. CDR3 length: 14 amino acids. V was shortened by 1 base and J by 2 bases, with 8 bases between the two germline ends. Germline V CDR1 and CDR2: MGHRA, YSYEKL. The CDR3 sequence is CASSQVFGNTEAFF. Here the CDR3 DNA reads TGCGCCAGCAGCCAAGTTTTCGGAAACACTGAAGCTTTCTTT.

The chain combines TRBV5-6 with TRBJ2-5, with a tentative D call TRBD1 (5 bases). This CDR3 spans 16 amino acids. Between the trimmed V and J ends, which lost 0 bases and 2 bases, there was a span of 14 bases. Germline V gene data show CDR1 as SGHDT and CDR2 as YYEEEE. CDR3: CASSLAQGVGQETQYF. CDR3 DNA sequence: TGTGCCAGCAGCTTGGCTCAGGGTGTAGGACAAGAGACCCAGTACTTC.

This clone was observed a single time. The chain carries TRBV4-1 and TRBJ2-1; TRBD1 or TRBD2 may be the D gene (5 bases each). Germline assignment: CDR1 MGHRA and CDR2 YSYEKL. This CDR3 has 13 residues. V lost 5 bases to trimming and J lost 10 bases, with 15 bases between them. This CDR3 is CASSGGVSGEQFF. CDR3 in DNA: TGCGCCAGCAGCGGGGGAGTATCTGGGGAGCAGTTCTTC.

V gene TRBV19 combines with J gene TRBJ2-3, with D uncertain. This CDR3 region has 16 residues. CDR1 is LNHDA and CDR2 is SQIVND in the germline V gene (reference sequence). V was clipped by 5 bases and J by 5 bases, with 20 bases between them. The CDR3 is CASSLSPGPSGDTQYF. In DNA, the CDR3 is TGTGCCAGTAGTCTCTCCCCCGGGCCGTCGGGAGATACGCAGTATTTT.

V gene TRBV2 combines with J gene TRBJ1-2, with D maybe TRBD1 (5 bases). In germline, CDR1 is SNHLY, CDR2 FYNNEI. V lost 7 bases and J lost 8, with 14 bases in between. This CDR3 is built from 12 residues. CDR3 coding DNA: TGTGCCAGCAACCCCTCCCAGGGCGGCTACACCTTC. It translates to CASNPSQGGYTF.

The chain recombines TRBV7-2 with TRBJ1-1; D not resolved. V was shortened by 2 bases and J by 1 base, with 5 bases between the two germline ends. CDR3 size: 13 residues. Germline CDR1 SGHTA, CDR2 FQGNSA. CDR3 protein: CASSLRRNTEAFF. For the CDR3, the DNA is TGTGCCAGCAGCTTAAGGAGGAACACTGAAGCTTTCTTT. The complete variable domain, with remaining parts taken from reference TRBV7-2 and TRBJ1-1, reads GAGVSQSPSNKVTEKGKDVELRCDPISGHTALYWYRQSLGQGLEFLIYFQGNSAPDKSGLPSDRFSAERTGGSVSTLTIQRTQQEDSAVYLCASSLRRNTEAFFGQGTRLTVV.

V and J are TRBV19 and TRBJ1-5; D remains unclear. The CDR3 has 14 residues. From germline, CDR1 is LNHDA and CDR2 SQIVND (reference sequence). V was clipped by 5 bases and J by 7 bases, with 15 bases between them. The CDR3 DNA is TGTGCCAGTAGTTCCCTTGGAGGAGAACAGCCCCAGCATTTT. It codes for CASSSLGGEQPQHF.

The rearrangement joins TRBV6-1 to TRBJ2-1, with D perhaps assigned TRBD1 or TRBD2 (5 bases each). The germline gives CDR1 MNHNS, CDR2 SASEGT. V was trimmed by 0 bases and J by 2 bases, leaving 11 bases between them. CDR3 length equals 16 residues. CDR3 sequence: CASSEAKWGTYNEQFF. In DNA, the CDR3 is TGTGCCAGCAGTGAAGCTAAATGGGGGACCTACAATGAGCAGTTCTTC.

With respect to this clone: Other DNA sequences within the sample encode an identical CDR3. The CDR3 coding sequence is TGTGCCAGCAGGTACGAGGGCAATCAGCCCCAGCATTTT. Its translation is CASRYEGNQPQHF. This rearrangement joins TRBV6-6 to TRBJ1-5; D is uncertain. The V gene lost 6 bases and the J gene lost 2 bases, with 8 bases spanning the gap. Germline CDR1 MNHNY, CDR2 SVGAGI (reference sequence). The CDR3 is 13 residues long.

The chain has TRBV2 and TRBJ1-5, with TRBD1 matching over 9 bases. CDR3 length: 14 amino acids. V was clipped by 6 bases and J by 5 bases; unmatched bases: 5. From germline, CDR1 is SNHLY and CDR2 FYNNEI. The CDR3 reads CASRTDRGDQPQHF. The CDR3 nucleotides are TGTGCCAGCAGGACCGACAGGGGGGATCAGCCCCAGCATTTT. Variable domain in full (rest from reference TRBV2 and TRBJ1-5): EPEVTQTPSHQVTQMGQEVILRCVPISNHLYFYWYRQILGQKVEFLVSFYNNEISEKSEIFDDQFSVERPDGSNFTLKIRSTKLEDSAMYFCASRTDRGDQPQHFGDGTRLSIL.

CDR3 nucleotides: TGCGCCAGCAGCTTGGGTGACTCTCGCTATGGCTACACCTTC. It specifies CASSLGDSRYGYTF. The gene calls are TRBV5-1 and TRBJ1-2; D ambiguous. The V gene lost 0 bases and the J gene lost 4 bases, with 10 bases spanning the gap. This CDR3 comprises 14 residues. The germline V gene has CDR1 SGHRS and CDR2 YFSETQ.

In DNA, the CDR3 is TGTGCCAGCAGTGAACCGAGCCAGGGGCGTGGGAATGGCTACACCTTC. The encoded protein is CASSEPSQGRGNGYTF. The chain couples TRBV25-1 to TRBJ1-2, with D possibly being TRBD1 (6 bases). CDR3 length: 16 amino acids. Germline CDR1 MGHDK, CDR2 SYGVNS. Trimming shortened V by 2 bases and J by 6 bases, and 19 bases separated the two germline ends.

For the CDR3, the DNA is TGTGCCAGCAGCGCGTTTCAGGGGGGCACTGAAGCTTTCTTT. This sequence encodes CASSAFQGGTEAFF. This chain links TRBV7-9 with TRBJ1-1; TRBD1 matches 7 bases. There are 14 residues in the CDR3. CDR1 is SEHNR, CDR2 FQNEAQ, per germline (reference sequence). Losses at the gene ends were 5 bases for V and 4 bases for J; bases not matched to a gene: 7.

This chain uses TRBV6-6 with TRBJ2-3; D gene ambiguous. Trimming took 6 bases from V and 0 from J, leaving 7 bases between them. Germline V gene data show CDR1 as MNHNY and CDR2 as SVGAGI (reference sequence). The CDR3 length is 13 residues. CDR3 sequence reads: CASRGSSTDTQYF. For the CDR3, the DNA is TGTGCCAGCAGGGGTTCTAGCACAGATACGCAGTATTTT.

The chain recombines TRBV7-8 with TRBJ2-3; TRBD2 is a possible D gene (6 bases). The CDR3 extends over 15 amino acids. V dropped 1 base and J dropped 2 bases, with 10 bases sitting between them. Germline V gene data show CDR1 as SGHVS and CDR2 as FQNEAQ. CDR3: CASSLDGTATDTQYF. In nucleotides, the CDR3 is TGTGCCAGCAGCTTAGACGGGACTGCCACAGATACGCAGTATTTT.

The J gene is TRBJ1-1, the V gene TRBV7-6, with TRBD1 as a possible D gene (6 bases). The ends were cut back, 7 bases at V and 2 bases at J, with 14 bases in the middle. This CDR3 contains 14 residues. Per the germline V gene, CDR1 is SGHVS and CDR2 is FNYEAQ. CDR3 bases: TGTGCCAGCACCTCAGACAGGCCAAACACTGAAGCTTTCTTT. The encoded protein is CASTSDRPNTEAFF.

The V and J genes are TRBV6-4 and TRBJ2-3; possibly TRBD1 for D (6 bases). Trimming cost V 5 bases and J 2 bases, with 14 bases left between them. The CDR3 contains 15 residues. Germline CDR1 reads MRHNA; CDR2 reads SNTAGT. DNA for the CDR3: TGTGCCAGCAGTACTCAGGGGTTTGACACAGATACGCAGTATTTT. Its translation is CASSTQGFDTDTQYF.

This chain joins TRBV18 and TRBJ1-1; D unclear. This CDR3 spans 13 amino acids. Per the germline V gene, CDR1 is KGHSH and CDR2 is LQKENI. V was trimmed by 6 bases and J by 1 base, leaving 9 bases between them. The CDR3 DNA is TGTGCCAGCTCCCTTGACGGGAACACTGAAGCTTTCTTT. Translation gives CASSLDGNTEAFF.

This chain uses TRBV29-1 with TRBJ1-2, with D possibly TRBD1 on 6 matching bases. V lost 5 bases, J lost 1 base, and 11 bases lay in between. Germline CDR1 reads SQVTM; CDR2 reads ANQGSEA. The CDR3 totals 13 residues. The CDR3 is CSVTRGSNYGYTF. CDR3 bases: TGCAGCGTTACCAGGGGAAGTAACTATGGCTACACCTTC.

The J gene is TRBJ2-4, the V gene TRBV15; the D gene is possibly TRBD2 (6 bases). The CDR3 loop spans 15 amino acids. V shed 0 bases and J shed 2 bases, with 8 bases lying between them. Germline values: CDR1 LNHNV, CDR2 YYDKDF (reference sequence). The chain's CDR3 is CATSRDGGSKNIQYF. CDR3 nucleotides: TGTGCCACCAGCAGAGATGGGGGGTCCAAAAACATTCAGTACTTC. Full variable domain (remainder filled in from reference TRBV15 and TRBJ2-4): DAMVIQNPRYQVTQFGKPVTLSCSQTLNHNVMYWYQQKSSQAPKLLFHYYDKDFNNEADTPDNFQSRRPNTSFCFLDIRSPGLGDTAMYLCATSRDGGSKNIQYFGAGTRLSVL.

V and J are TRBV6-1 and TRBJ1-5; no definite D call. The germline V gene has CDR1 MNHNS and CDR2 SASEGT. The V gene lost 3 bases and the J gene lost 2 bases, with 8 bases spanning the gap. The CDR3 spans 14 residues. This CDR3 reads CASSESLGNQPQHF. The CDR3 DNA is TGTGCCAGCAGTGAGTCATTGGGCAATCAGCCCCAGCATTTT.